The source of this T cell receptor beta chain is a study of regulatory T cells in long-lasting Graves disease. Study-wide findings and caveats: Under persistent disease, TRBV28, TRBJ1-2 and TRBJ2-5 were used preferentially.

As concerns this clonotype: Its antigen is not identified.

Time point indicated: newly diagnosed GD, antithyroid drugs for less than 3 months. PBMC-extracted RNA yielded the TCR library. Researchers made TCR beta libraries by using iRepertoire HTBI primers and running Arm-PCR on CDR3 regions. Per the original data handling: Gene usage covered about 62 TRBV and roughly 13 TRBJ segments. TCRdb used MiXCR to reprocess the multiplex PCR reads, holding one entry per CDR3 protein. Clone size and V and J calls follow TCRdb, not the original study. The sample includes around 400,000 distinct CDR3 sequences, 10% to 15% seen only once; the top ten take approximately 19%. The CDR3 has 18 residues. Trimming cost V 2 bases and J 0 bases, with 19 bases left between them. Germline V gene data show CDR1 as MNHEY and CDR2 as SVGEGT. These same records also appear under a second study, on T cells in Graves' hyperthyroidism and ophthalmopathy. That source notes: The HTBI primer set was used in a first-round RT-PCR of the TCR CDR3.

The sample here was peripheral blood mononuclear cells (PBMCs), taken at new diagnosis, from a patient treated with antithyroid drugs. The V gene is TRBV6-2 or TRBV6-3, the J gene TRBJ1-2, with D maybe TRBD1 (5 bases). The TCR originated in a woman aged 18 to 35 with Graves disease. This CDR3 is CASSYARGPDKTNYGYTF. DNA for the CDR3: TGTGCCAGCAGTTACGCACGAGGCCCGGACAAAACTAACTATGGCTACACCTTC.